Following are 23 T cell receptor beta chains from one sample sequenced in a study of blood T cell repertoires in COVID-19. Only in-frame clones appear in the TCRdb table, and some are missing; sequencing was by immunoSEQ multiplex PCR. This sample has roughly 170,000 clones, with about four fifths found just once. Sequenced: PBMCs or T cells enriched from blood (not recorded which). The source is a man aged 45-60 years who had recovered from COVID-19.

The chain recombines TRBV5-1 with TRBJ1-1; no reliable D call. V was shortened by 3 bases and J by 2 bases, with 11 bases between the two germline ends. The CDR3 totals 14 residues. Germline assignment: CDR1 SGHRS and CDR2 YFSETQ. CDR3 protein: CASSWGSGNTEAFF. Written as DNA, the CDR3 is TGCGCCAGCAGCTGGGGTTCGGGAAACACTGAAGCTTTCTTT.

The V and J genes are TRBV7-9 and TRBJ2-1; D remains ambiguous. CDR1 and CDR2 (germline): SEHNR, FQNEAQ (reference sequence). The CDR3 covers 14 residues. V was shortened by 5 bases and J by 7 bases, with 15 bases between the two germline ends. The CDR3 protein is CASSPSLTTNEQFF. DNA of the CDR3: TGTGCCAGCAGCCCGAGTTTGACAACTAATGAGCAGTTCTTC.

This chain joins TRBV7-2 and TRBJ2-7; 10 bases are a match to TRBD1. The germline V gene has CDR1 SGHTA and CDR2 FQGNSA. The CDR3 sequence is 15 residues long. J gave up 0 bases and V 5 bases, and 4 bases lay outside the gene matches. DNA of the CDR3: TGTGCCAGCAGCCCAAGGACAGGGGGCTCCTACGAGCAGTACTTC. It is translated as CASSPRTGGSYEQYF.

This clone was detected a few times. In DNA form, the CDR3 reads TGCGCCAGCAGCCAGACAGGGTACACCGGGGAGCTGTTTTTT. This sequence encodes CASSQTGYTGELFF. The genes are TRBV4-1 and TRBJ2-2; 7 positions agree with TRBD1. The V gene end was trimmed by 3 bases and the J gene end by 3 bases; junction bases not matched to a gene: 1. The CDR3 runs 14 residues. Germline V gene lookup returns CDR1 MGHRA and CDR2 YSYEKL.

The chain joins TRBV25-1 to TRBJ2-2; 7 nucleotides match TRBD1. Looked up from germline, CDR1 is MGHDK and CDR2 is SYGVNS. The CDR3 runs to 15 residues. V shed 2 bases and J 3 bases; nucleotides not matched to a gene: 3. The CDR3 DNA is TGTGCCAGCAGTGAACAGGGGGTTGACACCGGGGAGCTGTTTTTT. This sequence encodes CASSEQGVDTGELFF.

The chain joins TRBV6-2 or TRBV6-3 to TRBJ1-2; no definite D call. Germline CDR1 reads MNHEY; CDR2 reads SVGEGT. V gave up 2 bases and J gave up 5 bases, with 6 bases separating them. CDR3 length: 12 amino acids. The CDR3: CASSYPLYGYTF. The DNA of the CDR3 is TGTGCCAGCAGTTACCCTCTTTATGGCTACACCTTC.

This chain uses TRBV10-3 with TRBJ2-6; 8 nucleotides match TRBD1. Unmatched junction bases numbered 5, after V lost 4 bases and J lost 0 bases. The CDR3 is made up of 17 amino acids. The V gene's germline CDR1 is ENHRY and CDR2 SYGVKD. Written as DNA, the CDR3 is TGTGCCATCAGTGTGGTCAGGGGGCCCTCTGGGGCCAACGTCCTGACTTTC. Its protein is CAISVVRGPSGANVLTF.

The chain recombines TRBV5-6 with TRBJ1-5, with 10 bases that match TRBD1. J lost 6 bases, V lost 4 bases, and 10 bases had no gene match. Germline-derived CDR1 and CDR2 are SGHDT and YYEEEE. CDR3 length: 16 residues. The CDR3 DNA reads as TGTGCCAGCAGCACAACCGGGACAGGGGTCGTTCAGCCCCAGCATTTT. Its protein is CASSTTGTGVVQPQHF.

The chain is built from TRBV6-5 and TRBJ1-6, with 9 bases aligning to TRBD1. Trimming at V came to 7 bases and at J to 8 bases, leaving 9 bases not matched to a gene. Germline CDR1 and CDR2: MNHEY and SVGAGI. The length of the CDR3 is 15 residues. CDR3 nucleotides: TGTGCCAGCAATTTGGAGGACAGGGGACATTCACCCCTCCACTTT. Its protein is CASNLEDRGHSPLHF.

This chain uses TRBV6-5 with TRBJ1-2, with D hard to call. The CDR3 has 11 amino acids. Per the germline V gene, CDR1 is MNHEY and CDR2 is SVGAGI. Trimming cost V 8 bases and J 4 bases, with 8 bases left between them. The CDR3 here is CASQRSYGYTF. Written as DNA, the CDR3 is TGTGCCAGCCAGCGTTCCTATGGCTACACCTTC.

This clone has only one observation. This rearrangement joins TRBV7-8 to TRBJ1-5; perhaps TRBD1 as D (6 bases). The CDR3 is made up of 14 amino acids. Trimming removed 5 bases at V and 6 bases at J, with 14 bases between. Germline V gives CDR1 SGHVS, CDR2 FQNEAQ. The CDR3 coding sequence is TGTGCCAGCAGCGGCCACAGGGTTATTCAGCCCCAGCATTTT. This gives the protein CASSGHRVIQPQHF.

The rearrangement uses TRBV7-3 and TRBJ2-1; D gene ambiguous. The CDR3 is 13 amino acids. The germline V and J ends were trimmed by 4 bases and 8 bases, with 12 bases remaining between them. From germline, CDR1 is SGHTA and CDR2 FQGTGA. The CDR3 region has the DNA TGTGCCAGCAGCTCAGATCCCGGAGATGAGCAGTTCTTC. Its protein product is CASSSDPGDEQFF. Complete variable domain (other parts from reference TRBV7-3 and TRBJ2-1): GAGVSQTPSNKVTEKGKYVELRCDPISGHTALYWYRQSLGQGPEFLIYFQGTGAADDSGLPNDRFFAVRPEGSVSTLKIQRTERGDSAVYLCASSSDPGDEQFFGPGTRLTVL.

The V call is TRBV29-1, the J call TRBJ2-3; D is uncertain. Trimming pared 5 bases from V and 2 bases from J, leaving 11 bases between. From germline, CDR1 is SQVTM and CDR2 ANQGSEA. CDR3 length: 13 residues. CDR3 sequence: CSVREKYTDTQYF. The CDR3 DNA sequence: TGCAGCGTTCGAGAAAAGTACACAGATACGCAGTATTTT.

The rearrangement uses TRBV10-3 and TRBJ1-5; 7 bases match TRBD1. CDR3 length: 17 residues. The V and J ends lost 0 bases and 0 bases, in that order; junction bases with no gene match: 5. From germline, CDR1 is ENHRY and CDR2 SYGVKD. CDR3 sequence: CAISESDRQGSNQPQHF. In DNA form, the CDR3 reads TGTGCCATCAGTGAGTCCGACCGACAGGGTAGCAATCAGCCCCAGCATTTT.

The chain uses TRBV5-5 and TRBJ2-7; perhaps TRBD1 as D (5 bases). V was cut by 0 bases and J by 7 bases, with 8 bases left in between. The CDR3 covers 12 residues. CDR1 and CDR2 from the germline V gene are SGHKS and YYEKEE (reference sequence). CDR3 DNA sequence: TGTGCCAGCAGCTTGGGTAACAGGGAGCAGTACTTC. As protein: CASSLGNREQYF. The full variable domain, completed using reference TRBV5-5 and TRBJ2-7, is DAGVTQSPTHLIKTRGQQVTLRCSPISGHKSVSWYQQVLGQGPQFIFQYYEKEERGRGNFPDRFSARQFPNYSSELNVNALLLGDSALYLCASSLGNREQYFGPGTRLTVT.

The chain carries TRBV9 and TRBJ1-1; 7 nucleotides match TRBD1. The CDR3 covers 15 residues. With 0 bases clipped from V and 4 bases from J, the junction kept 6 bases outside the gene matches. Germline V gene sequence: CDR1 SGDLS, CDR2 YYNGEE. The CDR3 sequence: CASSVGNRGTTEAFF. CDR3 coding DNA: TGTGCCAGCAGCGTAGGGAACAGGGGAACCACTGAAGCTTTCTTT. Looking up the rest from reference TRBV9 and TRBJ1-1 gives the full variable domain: DSGVTQTPKHLITATGQRVTLRCSPRSGDLSVYWYQQSLDQGLQFLIQYYNGEERAKGNILERFSAQQFPDLHSELNLSSLELGDSALYFCASSVGNRGTTEAFFGQGTRLTVV.

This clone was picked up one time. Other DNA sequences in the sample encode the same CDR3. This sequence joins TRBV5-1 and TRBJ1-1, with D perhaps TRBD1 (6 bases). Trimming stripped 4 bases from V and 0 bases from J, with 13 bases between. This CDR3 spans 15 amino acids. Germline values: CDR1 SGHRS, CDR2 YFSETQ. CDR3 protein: CASSPWTELNTEAFF. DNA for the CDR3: TGCGCCAGCAGCCCCTGGACAGAGTTGAACACTGAAGCTTTCTTT. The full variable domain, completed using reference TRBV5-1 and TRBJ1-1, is KAGVTQTPRYLIKTRGQQVTLSCSPISGHRSVSWYQQTPGQGLQFLFEYFSETQRNKGNFPGRFSGRQFSNSRSEMNVSTLELGDSALYLCASSPWTELNTEAFFGQGTRLTVV.

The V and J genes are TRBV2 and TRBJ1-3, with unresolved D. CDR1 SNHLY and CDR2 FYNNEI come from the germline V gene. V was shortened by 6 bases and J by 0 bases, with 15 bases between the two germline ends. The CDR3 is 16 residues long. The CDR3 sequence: CASSQTKISSGNTIYF. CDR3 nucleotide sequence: TGTGCCAGCAGCCAGACAAAGATCAGCTCTGGAAACACCATATATTTT.

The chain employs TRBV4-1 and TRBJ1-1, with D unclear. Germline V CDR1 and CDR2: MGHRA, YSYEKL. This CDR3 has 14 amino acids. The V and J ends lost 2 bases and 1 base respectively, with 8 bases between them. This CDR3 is CASSQPEGNTEAFF. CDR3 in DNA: TGCGCCAGCAGCCAACCGGAGGGGAACACTGAAGCTTTCTTT.

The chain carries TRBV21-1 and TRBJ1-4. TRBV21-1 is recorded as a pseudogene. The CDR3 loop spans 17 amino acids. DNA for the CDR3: TGTGCCAGCAGCAAAGCGCCAATCGGGGGGAAGGAGGGAAAACTGTTTTTT. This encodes CASSKAPIGGKEGKLFF.

The CDR3 spells CASSIAPGRGTEAFF. CDR3 sequence (DNA): TGTGCCAGTAGTATAGCTCCGGGGAGAGGGACTGAAGCTTTCTTT. V is TRBV19 and J is TRBJ1-1, with D unclear. The CDR3 sequence is 15 residues long. Trimming took off 1 base at V and 5 bases at J, with 14 bases between the two ends. CDR1 LNHDA and CDR2 SQIVND come from the germline V gene (reference sequence).

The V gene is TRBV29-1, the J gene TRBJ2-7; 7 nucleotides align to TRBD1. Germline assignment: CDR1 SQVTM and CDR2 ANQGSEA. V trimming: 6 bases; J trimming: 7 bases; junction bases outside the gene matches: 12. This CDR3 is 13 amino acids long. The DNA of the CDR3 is TGCAGCGTCGGAAAGAAACAGGGGTTGGAGCAGTACTTC. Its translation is CSVGKKQGLEQYF.

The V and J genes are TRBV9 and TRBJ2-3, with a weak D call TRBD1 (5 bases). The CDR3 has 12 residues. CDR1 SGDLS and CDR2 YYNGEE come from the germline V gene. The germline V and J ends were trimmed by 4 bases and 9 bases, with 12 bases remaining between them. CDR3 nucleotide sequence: TGTGCCAGCAGCACCCGGGCAGGGACGCAGTATTTT. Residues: CASSTRAGTQYF.